This TCR beta chain was obtained from a study of T cell repertoires in cytomegalovirus infection. Study details: It was recently identified HLA-C-restricted and well-studied HLA-B-restricted CMV epitopes that the study used. CMV infection together with matching HLA type was indicated by public TCR beta signatures. General study results and limits: The study found HLA-C-restricted CMV-specific TCR beta clonotypes dominating the ex vivo response.

MiXCR, run by TCRdb on the reads, gives a single entry per CDR3 protein. The sample includes roughly 860,000 distinct CDR3 sequences, approximately 29% of them seen just once. This clonotype occurred many times. The antigen remains undetermined. The starting material was cultured CD8+ T cells from PBMCs, obtained from culture after CMV antigen stimulation. The origin of this receptor is a human donor in good health (CMV status not recorded). Some clones in this sample may be carry-over from other donors' samples.

The CDR3 loop is CASSLTGYNEQFF. CDR3 nucleotides: TGTGCCAGCAGCTTAACCGGGTACAATGAGCAGTTCTTC. The V gene is TRBV27, the J gene TRBJ2-1; D gene ambiguous. Germline CDR1 MNHEY, CDR2 SMNVEV (reference sequence). Between the trimmed V and J ends, which lost 6 bases and 4 bases, there was a span of 10 bases. The CDR3 covers 13 residues.